These 18 T cell receptor beta chains originate from one sample sequenced in a study of cytomegalovirus exposure and HLA in healthy donors. The study ran its PCR with 60 Vbeta and 13 Jbeta primers. The method was immunoSEQ multiplex PCR; TCRdb's version includes in-frame clones alone and lacks a portion of them. Among approximately 95,000 clones listed, 75% to 85% were seen once. Specimen: PBMCs. Receptors were obtained from a man younger than 35 in good health and CMV-seropositive.

The sample holds a few counts of this clone. This chain connects TRBV2 to TRBJ1-5, with 10 bases fitting TRBD1. Germline CDR1 reads SNHLY; CDR2 reads FYNNEI. This CDR3 has 15 residues. V dropped 6 bases and J dropped 5; count of bases not matched to a gene: 7. The CDR3 bases are TGTGCCAGCAGGGCAGGGACAGGGGTTTATCAGCCCCAGCATTTT. It encodes CASRAGTGVYQPQHF.

This rearrangement joins TRBV15 to TRBJ1-2; no clear D gene. Germline CDR1 is LNHNV and CDR2 is YYDKDF (reference sequence). Trimming pared 4 bases from V and 3 bases from J, leaving 9 bases between. The CDR3 has 13 amino acids. The CDR3 sequence is CATSIERDYGYTF. The CDR3 coding sequence is TGTGCCACCAGCATTGAGCGGGACTATGGCTACACCTTC.

The chain recombines TRBV6-4 with TRBJ2-3, with 9 nucleotides matching TRBD2. In germline, CDR1 is MRHNA, CDR2 SNTAGT. J lost 2 bases, V lost 0 bases, and 3 bases had no gene match. The CDR3 covers 16 residues. The CDR3 loop reads CASSDSAGGSTDTQYF. The CDR3 DNA follows: TGTGCCAGCAGTGACTCAGCGGGGGGCTCCACAGATACGCAGTATTTT.

This chain links TRBV5-6 with TRBJ1-1; 8 bases fit TRBD1. The CDR3 runs to 19 residues. The germline V gene has CDR1 SGHDT and CDR2 YYEEEE. The trim removed 0 bases at V and 4 bases at J, leaving 17 bases unmatched. CDR3 loop: CASSLVASRLPDRGTEAFF. The CDR3 DNA is TGTGCCAGCAGCTTGGTGGCTTCCCGGCTCCCAGACAGGGGCACTGAAGCTTTCTTT.

V is TRBV5-4 and J is TRBJ2-1, with D perhaps matching TRBD1 (6 bases). V was clipped by 2 bases and J by 4 bases, with 10 bases between them. Germline-derived CDR1 and CDR2 are SGHNT and YYREEE (reference sequence). The CDR3 consists of 14 residues. The CDR3 protein is CASSLGTTYNEQFF. Here the CDR3 DNA reads TGTGCCAGCAGCTTAGGGACAACATACAATGAGCAGTTCTTC.

The chain has TRBV5-1 and TRBJ1-2; 10 nucleotides match TRBD1. CDR1 and CDR2 (germline): SGHRS, YFSETQ. This CDR3 is 17 amino acids long. Losses at the gene ends were 3 bases for V and 6 bases for J; bases not matched to a gene: 14. In nucleotides, the CDR3 is TGCGCCAGCAGCTCACCAAGGACAGGGGGTGAATTTGATGGCTACACCTTC. Translation gives CASSSPRTGGEFDGYTF.

The chain employs TRBV10-2 and TRBJ2-1, with 10 bases fitting TRBD2. The V gene end was trimmed by 3 bases and the J gene end by 4 bases; junction bases not matched to a gene: 9. This CDR3 has 17 amino acids. The germline V gene encodes CDR1 WSHSY and CDR2 SAAADI. CDR3 bases: TGCGCCAGCAGTGACCCATGGACTAGCGGAAAGTACAATGAGCAGTTCTTC. Protein: CASSDPWTSGKYNEQFF.

This clone appeared once. This chain connects TRBV11-2 to TRBJ2-1, with TRBD2 matching over 12 bases. Germline-derived CDR1 and CDR2 are SGHAT and FQNNGV. CDR3 length: 16 amino acids. The ends lost 4 bases at V and 7 bases at J; junction bases unmatched: 8. This CDR3 is CASSSPSGGARNEQFF. The DNA of the CDR3 is TGTGCCAGCAGCTCTCCTAGCGGGGGGGCCCGGAATGAGCAGTTCTTC. The whole variable domain, remainder taken from reference TRBV11-2 and TRBJ2-1, is EAGVAQSPRYKIIEKRQSVAFWCNPISGHATLYWYQQILGQGPKLLIQFQNNGVVDDSQLPKDRFSAERLKGVDSTLKIQPAKLEDSAVYLCASSSPSGGARNEQFFGPGTRLTVL.

The rearrangement uses TRBV10-1 and TRBJ2-3; D is ambiguous. Germline V lookup: CDR1 WNHNN, CDR2 SYGVQD (reference sequence). The germline V and J ends were trimmed by 4 bases and 2 bases, with 7 bases remaining between them. The CDR3 consists of 13 residues. The CDR3 DNA reads as TGCGCCAGCAGTGGAGAAAACACAGATACGCAGTATTTT. Translated: CASSGENTDTQYF.

The CDR3 DNA is TGTGCCAGCAGTCCCAGCGGGCCCTTTAATGAGCAGTTCTTC. This encodes CASSPSGPFNEQFF. This rearrangement joins TRBV6-5 to TRBJ2-1; a possible D gene is TRBD2 (6 bases). CDR1 and CDR2 (germline): MNHEY, SVGAGI. The ends were cut back, 5 bases at V and 7 bases at J, with 15 bases in the middle. The CDR3 totals 14 residues.

This chain joins TRBV5-1 and TRBJ2-1, with 8 nucleotides matching TRBD1. CDR3 size: 14 residues. The V gene end was trimmed by 2 bases and the J gene end by 5 bases; junction bases not matched to a gene: 3. The germline V gene has CDR1 SGHRS and CDR2 YFSETQ. CDR3 in amino acids: CASSLDRGNNEQFF. The DNA for the CDR3 is TGCGCCAGCAGCTTAGACAGGGGCAACAATGAGCAGTTCTTC. Full variable domain (missing parts from reference TRBV5-1 and TRBJ2-1): KAGVTQTPRYLIKTRGQQVTLSCSPISGHRSVSWYQQTPGQGLQFLFEYFSETQRNKGNFPGRFSGRQFSNSRSEMNVSTLELGDSALYLCASSLDRGNNEQFFGPGTRLTVL.

The V and J genes are TRBV4-1 and TRBJ2-7; unclear D gene. CDR1 and CDR2 (germline): MGHRA, YSYEKL. Trimming cost V 0 bases and J 1 base, with 4 bases left between them. This CDR3 comprises 13 residues. CDR3 in amino acids: CASSQDGSYEQYF. CDR3 DNA: TGCGCCAGCAGCCAAGACGGGTCCTACGAGCAGTACTTC.

The V and J genes are TRBV5-1 and TRBJ2-7; D perhaps matches TRBD1 (6 bases). This CDR3 contains 14 residues. CDR1 SGHRS and CDR2 YFSETQ come from the germline V gene. V was shortened by 7 bases and J by 2 bases, with 16 bases between the two germline ends. DNA for the CDR3: TGCGCCAGCGGGGTCAGTGCAGGGGCCTACGAGCAGTACTTC. Translated: CASGVSAGAYEQYF.

This clone came up a few times. The chain is built from TRBV15 and TRBJ2-3; unclear D gene. The CDR3 has 19 amino acids. Germline lookup yields CDR1 LNHNV and CDR2 YYDKDF (reference sequence). Trimming shortened V by 0 bases and J by 3 bases, and 22 bases separated the two germline ends. As DNA, the CDR3 is TGTGCCACCAGCAGAGATCACAACAACGGGTTCTCGAAGACAGATACGCAGTATTTT. Translation: CATSRDHNNGFSKTDTQYF.

The CDR3 nucleotides read TGTGCCAGCAGCTTAATGGGAGGGGGGTCACAAGAGACCCAGTACTTC. Protein: CASSLMGGGSQETQYF. The V and J genes are TRBV7-3 and TRBJ2-5; a weak D match, TRBD2 (7 bases). CDR1 is SGHTA and CDR2 is FQGTGA in the germline V gene. The CDR3 is made up of 16 amino acids. V lost 1 base and J 2 bases, leaving 14 bases between the germline ends.

This chain connects TRBV5-4 to TRBJ2-2, with 7 bases fitting TRBD2. The CDR3 length is 16 residues. Per germline, CDR1 SGHNT and CDR2 YYREEE (reference sequence). V was pared by 4 bases and J by 0 bases, with 6 bases of the junction left unmatched. For the CDR3, the DNA is TGTGCCAGCAGCCTAGCGGAGAGGGCGAACACCGGGGAGCTGTTTTTT. Amino acids: CASSLAERANTGELFF.

This clone was counted between two and nine times. This chain uses TRBV6-1 with TRBJ1-2; 8 nucleotides agree with TRBD1. Germline V gene data show CDR1 as MNHNS and CDR2 as SASEGT. J lost 1 base, V lost 11 bases, and 9 bases had no gene match. CDR3 size: 14 residues. The CDR3 reads CAGSRGQLNYGYTF. Here the CDR3 DNA reads TGTGCCGGGAGCAGGGGGCAACTTAACTATGGCTACACCTTC.

The chain is built from TRBV5-1 and TRBJ2-5; 7 bases are a match to TRBD1. The CDR3 covers 16 residues. J lost 3 bases, V lost 0 bases, and 8 bases had no gene match. Germline CDR1 and CDR2: SGHRS and YFSETQ. The CDR3 sequence: CASSLALGTAKETQYF. For the CDR3, the DNA is TGCGCCAGCAGCTTGGCCCTTGGGACAGCAAAAGAGACCCAGTACTTC.